This T cell receptor beta chain was recorded in a study of OX40 agonist ivuxolimab in advanced cancers. Using immunoSEQ multiplex PCR, the repertoire was profiled, and TCRdb retains in-frame clones only, with some absent. This repertoire shows tens of thousands of clones, 87% found once; its top ten account for roughly 0.32%. V dropped 3 bases and J dropped 2; count of bases not matched to a gene: 7. The CDR3 is made up of 16 amino acids. Germline V gene sequence: CDR1 KGHSH, CDR2 LQKENI. This sequence joins TRBV18 and TRBJ1-2; TRBD1 matches at 9 bases. The specimen was CD4+ or CD8+ T cells sorted from blood, collected in a trial of the OX40 agonist ivuxolimab. This clonotype originated in an adult with an advanced solid tumor such as melanoma, head and neck, liver or kidney cancer. CDR3 loop: CASSPSSGQGNYGYTF. The CDR3 DNA is TGTGCCAGCTCACCGTCCTCGGGACAGGGCAACTATGGCTACACCTTC.